This T cell receptor (beta chain) was documented in a study of cytomegalovirus exposure and HLA in healthy donors. 60 Vbeta and 13 Jbeta primers were used in PCR. Clones were sequenced by immunoSEQ multiplex PCR, and TCRdb holds only the in-frame ones, with some missing. The sample holds under 200,000 clones, approximately 85% seen once. Study-wide results and limits: There were some public TCRs occurring in many donors, but most TCR sequences were rare. Rates of TCR association differed by HLA locus in a later analysis, with DRB1 highest and HLA-C lowest. According to a later analysis, most TCR beta chains associated with CMV appeared HLA-restricted.

This clone was seen more than once but under ten times. Its antigen is unidentified. The clonotype comes from a woman aged 45-60 years in good health and CMV-seronegative. The sequenced sample consisted of PBMCs.

CDR3 sequence: CASSHRALGRLDNEQFF. CDR3 coding DNA: TGTGCCAGCAGCCACCGGGCGCTGGGGAGGTTAGACAATGAGCAGTTCTTC. The chain joins TRBV14 to TRBJ2-1, with D perhaps TRBD2 (6 bases). The germline V and J ends were trimmed by 3 bases and 5 bases, with 20 bases remaining between them. Germline CDR1 and CDR2: SGHDN and FVKESK. The CDR3 covers 17 residues. The variable domain in full, completed from reference TRBV14 and TRBJ2-1, reads EAGVTQFPSHSVIEKGQTVTLRCDPISGHDNLYWYRRVMGKEIKFLLHFVKESKQDESGMPNNRFLAERTGGTYSTLKVQPAELEDSGVYFCASSHRALGRLDNEQFFGPGTRLTVL.